This paragraph covers one TCR beta chain sequence. This clone is a singleton in its sample. Its antigen specificity is not known. Nothing much larger sits one base from this clone, and base qualities are not available. These data come from a study of T cell changes during pregnancy in multiple sclerosis (dated by TCRdb to between 2019 and 2020). Background on the whole study: The study looked at changes in the T cell repertoire across pregnancy in women with multiple sclerosis.

Library creation used the immunoSEQ multiplex PCR assay. In its TCRdb copy, this immuneACCESS table keeps in-frame sequences only and misses some clones. Where compared with another copy, unresolved V genes explain less than half of these, and the others have no known cause. The sample records around 58,000 clones, more than 80% of which are singletons. Under 0.6% of the sample is held by the ten biggest clonotypes. This receptor was identified in a female donor in good health, enrolled as a control in a pregnancy study. Specimen: CD4+ T cells from peripheral blood mononuclear cells, collected after pregnancy.

CDR3 sequence: CASSGWTVINEKLFF. The sequenced DNA: TGTGCCAGCAGTGGGTGGACAGTGATAAATGAAAAACTGTTTTTT. The chain joins TRBV2 to TRBJ1-4; perhaps TRBD1 is the D gene, with 6 bases matching. The V end loses 4 bases and the J end loses 5 bases, and a stretch of 14 bases separates them. CDR3 length: 15 amino acids, cysteine to phenylalanine. The DNA shown is the 45-base CDR3, in frame from base 1. Sequences SNHLY (CDR1) and FYNNEI (CDR2) are obtained from the germline V gene.